This T cell receptor (beta chain) was recorded in a study of CXCR3-negative and CXCR3-positive naive CD8 T cells. The CDR3 is made up of 18 amino acids. Germline lookup yields CDR1 LNHDA and CDR2 SQIVND (reference sequence). UMI-tagged TRB cDNA libraries were built via 5' RACE. TCRdb derives one entry per CDR3 protein from the 5' RACE reads, leaving out DNA. This sample lists approximately 6,900 distinct CDR3 sequences; its ten largest clones have 1.4% to 1.5%. Worth noting for this clonotype: What it binds is unknown.

Study-wide findings and caveats: More hydrophobic TRB CDR3s were found in CXCR3-positive naive cells than in CXCR3-negative naive cells. Both of the naive subsets showed about the same high diversity, but memory CD8+ cells had much less. Similar TRBV-TRBJ gene usage was seen in naive CXCR3-negative and CXCR3-positive cells, but not in memory cells.

The rearrangement joins TRBV19 to TRBJ2-1; there is no DNA to check the TCRdb D call of TRBD2. Material for sequencing was naive CXCR3+ CD8+ T cells from blood. Subset indicated: CD45RO-CCR7+CD27+CD95- naive CD8+ T cells expressing CXCR3 (TNR3+). The sequence derives from a human donor in good health. Some clones in this sample may be carry-over from other donors' samples. CDR3 loop: CASSIDSGRLARLNEQFF.